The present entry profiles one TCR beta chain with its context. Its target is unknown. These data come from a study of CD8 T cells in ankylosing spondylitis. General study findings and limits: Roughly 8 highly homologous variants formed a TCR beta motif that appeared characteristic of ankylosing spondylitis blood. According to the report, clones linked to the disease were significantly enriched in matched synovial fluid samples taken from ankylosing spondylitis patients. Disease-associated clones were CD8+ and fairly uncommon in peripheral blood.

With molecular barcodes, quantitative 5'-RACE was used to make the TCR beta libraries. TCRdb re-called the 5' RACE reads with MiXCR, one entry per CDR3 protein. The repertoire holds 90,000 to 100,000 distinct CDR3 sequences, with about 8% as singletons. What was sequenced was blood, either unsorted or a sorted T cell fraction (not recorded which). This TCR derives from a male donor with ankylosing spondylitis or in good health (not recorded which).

CDR3 protein: CATRPSGSNEQFF. The CDR3 bases are TGTGCCACCAGACCTAGCGGGAGCAATGAGCAGTTCTTC. The chain is built from TRBV7-6 and TRBJ2-1, with 10 nucleotides matching TRBD2. V trimming: 10 bases; J trimming: 6 bases; junction bases outside the gene matches: 6. The CDR3 covers 13 residues. The germline V gene encodes CDR1 SGHVS and CDR2 FNYEAQ.